A single T cell receptor beta chain is shown here with its context. Antigen: not known. The data were obtained in a study of blood T cells in healthy people across ages. Study outcomes and limitations: The long-lived group displayed more naive CD4+ cells, plus higher diversity, than the aged donors did.

A second PCR of roughly 7 to 11 cycles used a sample-barcoded 5' primer and a J-beta primer mix. The template-switch adaptor, which had 12 random nucleotides, put a tag on each cDNA molecule. From the 5' RACE reads, TCRdb called clonotypes with MiXCR, one entry per CDR3 protein. The sample includes 890,000 or so distinct CDR3 sequences, about 59% of them seen just once. Germline values: CDR1 KGHDR, CDR2 SFDVKD. This CDR3 is 15 amino acids long. V was clipped by 5 bases and J by 5 bases, with 17 bases between them. This clonotype was obtained from a man younger than 45 in good health. Input material: blood. The gene calls are TRBV24-1 and TRBJ2-5; D is unresolved. The CDR3 region is CATSVGAGLRETQYF. As DNA, the CDR3 is TGTGCCACCAGTGTCGGAGCTGGTTTACGGGAGACCCAGTACTTC.